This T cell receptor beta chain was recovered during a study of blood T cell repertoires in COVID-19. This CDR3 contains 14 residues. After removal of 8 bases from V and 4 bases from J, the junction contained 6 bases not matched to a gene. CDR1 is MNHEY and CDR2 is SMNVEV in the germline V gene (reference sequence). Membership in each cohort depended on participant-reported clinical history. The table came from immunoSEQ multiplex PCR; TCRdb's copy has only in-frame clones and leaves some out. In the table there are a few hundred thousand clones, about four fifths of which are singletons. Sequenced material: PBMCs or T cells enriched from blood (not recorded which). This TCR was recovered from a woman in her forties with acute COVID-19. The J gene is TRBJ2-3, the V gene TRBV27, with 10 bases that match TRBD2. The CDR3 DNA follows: TGTGCCAGCGGTACTAGCGGGGAGGCAGATACGCAGTATTTT. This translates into CASGTSGEADTQYF.